Shown below are 15 T cell receptor beta chains from a single sample sequenced in a study of blood T cells in healthy people across ages. It was with a sample-barcoded 5' primer and a J-beta primer mix that a second PCR of roughly 7 to 12 cycles was run. TCRdb ran MiXCR on the 5' RACE reads and lists one entry per CDR3 protein. This table holds hundreds of thousands of distinct CDR3 sequences, roughly 25% found once. The same data also went into a second study, on T cells of mothers and their children.

Sequencing was carried out using blood. These receptors came from a boy aged 10-17 years in good health.

This clonotype was seen more than once but under ten times. The rearrangement links TRBV20-1 to TRBJ1-2; the match to TRBD1 covers 10 bases. The CDR3 has 11 amino acids. J gave up 8 bases and V 7 bases, and 4 bases lay outside the gene matches. Germline CDR1 DFQATT, CDR2 SNEGSKA (reference sequence). CDR3 nucleotides: TGCAGTGGACAGGGGGCGCAAGGCTACACCTTC. Translating gives CSGQGAQGYTF.

This rearrangement joins TRBV12-3 or TRBV12-4 to TRBJ2-1; TRBD2 matches 11 bases. The CDR3 runs to 16 residues. The V gene end was trimmed by 5 bases and the J gene end by 5 bases; junction bases not matched to a gene: 8. The CDR3 region is CASSPVAGGPHNEQFF. CDR3 in DNA: TGTGCCAGCAGTCCCGTAGCGGGGGGGCCCCACAATGAGCAGTTCTTC.

This clonotype was seen only a few times. V is TRBV20-1 and J is TRBJ2-5, with no clear D. The V and J ends lost 1 base and 4 bases respectively, with 13 bases between them. The CDR3 consists of 14 residues. The germline gives CDR1 DFQATT, CDR2 SNEGSKA (reference sequence). CDR3 coding DNA: TGCAGTGCTAGAGCCGTAGTCGAGGTAGAGACCCAGTACTTC. Translation gives CSARAVVEVETQYF.

In this sample, this clonotype turned up a few times. V and J are TRBV6-5 and TRBJ2-2; possibly TRBD1 for D (5 bases). CDR1 MNHEY and CDR2 SVGAGI come from the germline V gene. The CDR3 spans 13 residues. V lost 1 base and J 6 bases, leaving 6 bases between the germline ends. Here the CDR3 DNA reads TGTGCCAGCAGTTACTTGGGGCCCGGGGAGCTGTTTTTT. This sequence encodes CASSYLGPGELFF.

This clonotype was counted a few times. The J gene is TRBJ2-5, the V gene TRBV20-1; 10 nucleotides line up with TRBD2. V lost 5 bases, J lost 9 bases, and 12 bases stayed unmatched. The CDR3 has 14 residues. Germline assignment: CDR1 DFQATT and CDR2 SNEGSKA (reference sequence). The CDR3 here is CSAPSGGPAGAQYF. The CDR3 DNA reads as TGCAGTGCTCCTAGCGGGGGCCCCGCGGGGGCCCAGTACTTC.

The CDR3 protein is CASSSGTPLVETQYF. The DNA of the CDR3 is TGTGCCAGCAGTTCCGGGACCCCATTGGTAGAGACCCAGTACTTC. J is TRBJ2-5 and V is TRBV28; D may correspond to TRBD1 or TRBD2 (5 bases each). This CDR3 is built from 15 residues. Trimming took 4 bases from V and 4 from J, leaving 16 bases between them. Germline CDR1 reads MDHEN; CDR2 reads SYDVKM.

The V and J genes are TRBV10-3 and TRBJ2-1, with 8 nucleotides matching TRBD2. The assigned J gene may be wrong: the sequence end matches TRBJ2-5 better. Germline V gives CDR1 ENHRY, CDR2 SYGVKD. The CDR3 runs 14 residues. CDR3 DNA sequence: TGTGCCATCAGCGGGGGGGCGGACCGAGAGACCCAGTACTTC. It codes for CAISGGADRETQYF.

In nucleotides, the CDR3 is TGTGCCAGCAGCGTCCACAGGGGGAATTCACCCCTCCACTTT. Its protein product is CASSVHRGNSPLHF. The V call is TRBV3-1, the J call TRBJ1-6; 8 bases match TRBD1. The CDR3 contains 14 residues. V shed 5 bases and J 7 bases; nucleotides not matched to a gene: 4. Germline loops: CDR1 LGHDT, CDR2 YNNKEL (reference sequence).

This clonotype has only a few counts. This chain links TRBV7-9 with TRBJ1-1; D is unclear. V was pared by 1 base and J by 0 bases, with 12 bases between. The CDR3 spans 16 residues. The germline gives CDR1 SEHNR, CDR2 FQNEAQ (reference sequence). The CDR3 protein is CASSLGSPVMNTEAFF. CDR3 DNA sequence: TGTGCCAGCAGCTTAGGGTCTCCAGTAATGAACACTGAAGCTTTCTTT.

This sequence joins TRBV19 and TRBJ2-2, with D perhaps TRBD1 (6 bases). V lost 6 bases and J 0 bases, leaving 8 bases between the germline ends. Germline V gene lookup returns CDR1 LNHDA and CDR2 SQIVND (reference sequence). The CDR3 totals 14 residues. CDR3 sequence (DNA): TGTGCCAGTAGCCACAGGGCGAACACCGGGGAGCTGTTTTTT. Translated, it gives CASSHRANTGELFF.

The chain employs TRBV29-1 and TRBJ2-3; D unresolved. Trimming pared 4 bases from V and 2 bases from J, leaving 16 bases between. CDR3 length: 15 amino acids. Germline CDR1 reads SQVTM; CDR2 reads ANQGSEA. Here the CDR3 DNA reads TGCAGCGTTGTGCCGGCTCAATATTTCACAGATACGCAGTATTTT. It encodes CSVVPAQYFTDTQYF.

The chain carries TRBV6-1 and TRBJ2-3; D might be TRBD1 (6 bases). The V end lost 0 bases, the J end lost 0 bases, and 7 bases lay between the germline ends. The germline CDR1 and CDR2 sequences are MNHNS and SASEGT. This CDR3 comprises 15 residues. CDR3: CASSEAGASTDTQYF. The CDR3 region has the DNA TGTGCCAGCAGTGAAGCGGGGGCCAGCACAGATACGCAGTATTTT.

This clonotype has a single count. This chain connects TRBV3-1 to TRBJ2-1; tentative D call: TRBD1 (5 bases). The CDR3 spans 15 residues. Looked up from germline, CDR1 is LGHDT and CDR2 is YNNKEL (reference sequence). The V and J ends lost 3 bases and 4 bases respectively, with 13 bases between them. In DNA form, the CDR3 reads TGTGCCAGCAGCCAGGAGCCCCCAGGGTACAATGAGCAGTTCTTC. Protein product: CASSQEPPGYNEQFF.

The gene calls are TRBV28 and TRBJ1-2, with 8 bases aligning to TRBD1. Germline assignment: CDR1 MDHEN and CDR2 SYDVKM. This CDR3 is built from 16 residues. V dropped 7 bases and J dropped 2; count of bases not matched to a gene: 12. CDR3 region: CASNSGGALENYGYTF. The CDR3, as DNA: TGTGCCAGCAATTCAGGGGGCGCTTTGGAAAACTATGGCTACACCTTC.

Turning to this clonotype: Compared with germline, one end of the junction differs, possibly owing to a read error. The chain couples TRBV20-1 to TRBJ1-4; D ambiguous. This CDR3 comprises 14 residues. CDR1 and CDR2 (germline): DFQATT, SNEGSKA (reference sequence). CDR3 loop: CSARDGLLPEILFF. In DNA, the CDR3 is TGCAGTGCTAGAGACGGCCTCCTCCCGGAAATACTGTTTTTT.